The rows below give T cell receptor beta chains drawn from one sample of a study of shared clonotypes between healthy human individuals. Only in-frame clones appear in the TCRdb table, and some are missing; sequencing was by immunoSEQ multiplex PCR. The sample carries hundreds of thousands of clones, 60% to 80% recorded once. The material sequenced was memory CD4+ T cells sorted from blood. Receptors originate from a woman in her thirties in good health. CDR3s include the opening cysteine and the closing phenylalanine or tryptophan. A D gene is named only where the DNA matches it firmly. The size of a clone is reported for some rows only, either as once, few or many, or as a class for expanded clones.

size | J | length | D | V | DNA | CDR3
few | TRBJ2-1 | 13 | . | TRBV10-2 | TGCGCCAGCAGGGGGGGGCACTACAATGAGCAGTTCTTC | CASRGGHYNEQFF
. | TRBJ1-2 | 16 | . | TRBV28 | TGTGCCAGCAGTGCCCCAGGGGCCCTCCGGGAGGATGGCTACACCTTC | CASSAPGALREDGYTF
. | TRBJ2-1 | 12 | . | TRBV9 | TGTGCCAGCAGCGTAGTGGGGGCCGAGCAGTTCTTC | CASSVVGAEQFF
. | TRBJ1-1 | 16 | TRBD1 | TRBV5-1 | TGCGCCAGCAGGAGGCTGGGGACAGGATTAAACACTGAAGCTTTCTTT | CASRRLGTGLNTEAFF
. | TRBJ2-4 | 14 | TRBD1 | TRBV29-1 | TGCAGCGTCCGGACAGGGGTAGCCAAAAACATTCAGTACTTC | CSVRTGVAKNIQYF
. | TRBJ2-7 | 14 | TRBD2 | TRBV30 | TGTGCCTGGAGCCCTGGACTAGTACAGTACGAGCAGTACTTC | CAWSPGLVQYEQYF
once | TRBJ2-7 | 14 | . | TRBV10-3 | TGTGCCATCAGTGAGTCCGGGCCGTACGGCGAGCAGTACTTC | CAISESGPYGEQYF
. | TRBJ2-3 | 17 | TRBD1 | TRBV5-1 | TGCGCCAGCAGCTTGCAGGGGGCCTGGGTTGTGACAGATACGCAGTATTTT | CASSLQGAWVVTDTQYF
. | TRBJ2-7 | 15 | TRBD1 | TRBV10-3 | TGTGCCATCAGCGAAAGGGACAGCAGCTCCTACGAGCAGTACTTC | CAISERDSSSYEQYF
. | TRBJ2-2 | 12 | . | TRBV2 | TGTGCCAGCAAGGATAACACCGGGGAGCTGTTTTTT | CASKDNTGELFF
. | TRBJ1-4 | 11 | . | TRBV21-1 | TGTGCCAGCAGCTTTATTGAAAAACTGTTTTTT | CASSFIEKLFF
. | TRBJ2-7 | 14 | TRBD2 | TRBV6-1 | TGTGCCAGCAGTGAATCCGGGAGGGCGGACGAGCAGTACTTC | CASSESGRADEQYF
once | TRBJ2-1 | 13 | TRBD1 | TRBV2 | TGTGCCAGCAGTGAAGGGCAGGGGGTTGAGCAGTTCTTC | CASSEGQGVEQFF
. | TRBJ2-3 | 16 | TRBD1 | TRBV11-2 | TGTGCCAGCAGCTGGACAGGGGGCGAGGGGGCAGATACGCAGTATTTT | CASSWTGGEGADTQYF
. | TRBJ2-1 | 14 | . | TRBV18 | TGTGCCAGCTCACCAATACGCGGGGAGGTTGAGCAGTTCTTC | CASSPIRGEVEQFF
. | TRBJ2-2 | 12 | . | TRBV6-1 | TGTGCCAGCCTTCCCCACACCGGGGAGCTGTTTTTT | CASLPHTGELFF
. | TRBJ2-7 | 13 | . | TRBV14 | TGTGCCAGCAGCCAGCGCCTGGTGGGCGAGCAGTACTTC | CASSQRLVGEQYF
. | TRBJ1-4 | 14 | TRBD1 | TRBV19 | TGTGCCAGTAGCCTACAGGGGGATAATGAAAAACTGTTTTTT | CASSLQGDNEKLFF
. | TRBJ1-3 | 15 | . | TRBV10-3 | TGTGCCATCAGTGCCTCAGGAGACTCTGGAAACACCATATATTTT | CAISASGDSGNTIYF
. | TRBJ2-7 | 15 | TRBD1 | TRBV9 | TGTGCCAGCAGCTCCGGGACAGATTTGACCTACGAGCAGTACTTC | CASSSGTDLTYEQYF
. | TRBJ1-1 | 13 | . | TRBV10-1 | TGCGCCAGCAGAAGCGGTGGCGGCACTGAAGCTTTCTTT | CASRSGGGTEAFF
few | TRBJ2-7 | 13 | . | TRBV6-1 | TGTGCCAGCAACCGGGACGGGTCCTACGAGCAGTACTTC | CASNRDGSYEQYF
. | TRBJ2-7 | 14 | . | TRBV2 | TGTGCCAGCAGTGACCCCAGATCTTCCTACGAGCAGTACTTC | CASSDPRSSYEQYF
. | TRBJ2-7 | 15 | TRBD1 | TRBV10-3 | TGTGCCATCAGTGAGTCGGGGACAGGGGTCGTCGAGCAGTACTTC | CAISESGTGVVEQYF
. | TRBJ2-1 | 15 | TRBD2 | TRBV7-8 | TGTGCCAGCAGCCTTATAGCGGGGGGTTACAATGAGCAGTTCTTC | CASSLIAGGYNEQFF
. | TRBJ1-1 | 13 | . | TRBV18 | TGTGCCAGCTCACCACCGGTGATCTCTGAAGCTTTCTTT | CASSPPVISEAFF
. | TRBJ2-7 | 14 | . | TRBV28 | TGTGCCAGCAGTTTCGGCAGGAAGACCTACGAGCAGTACTTC | CASSFGRKTYEQYF
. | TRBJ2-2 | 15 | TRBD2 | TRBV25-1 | TGTGCCAGCAGTGGAATTAGCGGGAAATTAGGGGAGCTGTTTTTT | CASSGISGKLGELFF
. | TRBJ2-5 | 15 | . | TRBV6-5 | TGTGCCAGCAGTTACCTTGGACCGTTTTTAGAGACCCAGTACTTC | CASSYLGPFLETQYF
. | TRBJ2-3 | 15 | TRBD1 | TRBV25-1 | TGTGCCAGCAGTGAACTGGACAGGTCCACAGATACGCAGTATTTT | CASSELDRSTDTQYF
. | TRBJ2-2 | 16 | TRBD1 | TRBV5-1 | TGCGCCAGCAGCGCGGCGGGACAGGGGAACACCGGGGAGCTGTTTTTT | CASSAAGQGNTGELFF
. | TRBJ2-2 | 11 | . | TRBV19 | TGTGCCAGTAGAATGGTCGGGGAGCTGTTTTTT | CASRMVGELFF
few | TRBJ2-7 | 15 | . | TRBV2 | TGTGCCAGCAGTGAGCTCGCCTCGAGAACCTACGAGCAGTACTTC | CASSELASRTYEQYF
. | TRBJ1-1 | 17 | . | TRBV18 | TGTGCCAGCTCACCAGGTTCGGGTGATTTTAGGAACACTGAAGCTTTCTTT | CASSPGSGDFRNTEAFF
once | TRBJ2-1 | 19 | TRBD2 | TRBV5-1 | TGCGCCAGCAGCTTGACCTGGCGGACTAGCGGGAGGAGTAAGAATGAGCAGTTCTTC | CASSLTWRTSGRSKNEQFF
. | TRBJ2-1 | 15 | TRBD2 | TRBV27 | TGTGCCAGCAGTTTAAGACTAGCGGGGGACAATGAGCAGTTCTTC | CASSLRLAGDNEQFF
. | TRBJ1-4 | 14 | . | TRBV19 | TGTGCCAGTAGTATTATGGACTCTCATGAAAAACTGTTTTTT | CASSIMDSHEKLFF
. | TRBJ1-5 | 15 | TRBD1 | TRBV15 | TGTGCCACCAGGAGGACAGGGCCCAGCAATCAGCCCCAGCATTTT | CATRRTGPSNQPQHF
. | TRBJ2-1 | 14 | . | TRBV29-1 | TGCAGCGTTGGTTCGGCGGGTGCCTACAATGAGCAGTTCTTC | CSVGSAGAYNEQFF
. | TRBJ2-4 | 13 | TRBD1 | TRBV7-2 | TGTGCCAGCAGCACCACAGGGGGGAACATTCAGTACTTC | CASSTTGGNIQYF
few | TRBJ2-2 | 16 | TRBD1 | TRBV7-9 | TGTGCCAGCAGCAACAGGGGACAGGGTAACACCGGGGAGCTGTTTTTT | CASSNRGQGNTGELFF
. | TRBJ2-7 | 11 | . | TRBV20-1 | TGCAGTGCTAGAGTGGAACTCGAGCAGTACTTC | CSARVELEQYF
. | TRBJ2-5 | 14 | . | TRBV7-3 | TGTGCCAGCAGCTTGACTAGAACCTTAGAGACCCAGTACTTC | CASSLTRTLETQYF
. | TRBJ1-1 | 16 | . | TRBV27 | TGTGCCAGCAGCACGACCGGGACATTTGAACACACTGAAGCTTTCTTT | CASSTTGTFEHTEAFF
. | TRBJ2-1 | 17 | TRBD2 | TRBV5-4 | TGTGCCAGCAGCGTAGTGACGCGTCGGGGGGTCTACAATGAGCAGTTCTTC | CASSVVTRRGVYNEQFF
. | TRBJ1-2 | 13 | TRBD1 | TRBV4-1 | TGCGCCAGCAGTTCTGGGACAGATGTAGGCTACACCTTC | CASSSGTDVGYTF
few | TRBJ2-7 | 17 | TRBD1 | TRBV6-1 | TGTGCCAGCAGTGACAAGCGCCGACAGGGCGTCCGGTACGAGCAGTACTTC | CASSDKRRQGVRYEQYF
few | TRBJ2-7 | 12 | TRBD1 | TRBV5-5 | TGTGCCAGCAGCGGGGACAGGGCCGAGCAGTACTTC | CASSGDRAEQYF
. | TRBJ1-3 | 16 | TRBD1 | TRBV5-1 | TGCGCCAGCAGCTCAGCCTCCGGGACAGCTGGAAACACCATATATTTT | CASSSASGTAGNTIYF
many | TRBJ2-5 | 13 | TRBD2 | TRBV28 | TGTGCCAGCAGGGGAGGGAGTTCGGAGACCCAGTACTTC | CASRGGSSETQYF
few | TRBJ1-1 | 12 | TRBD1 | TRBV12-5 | TGTGCTAGTGGTTCCGAGGACAGGGCGGCTTTCTTT | CASGSEDRAAFF
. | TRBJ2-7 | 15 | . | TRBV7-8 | TGTGCCAGCAGCCCGACCGGGACGCTTTCCTACGAGCAGTACTTC | CASSPTGTLSYEQYF
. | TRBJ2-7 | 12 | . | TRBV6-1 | TGTGCCAGCAGCCTGACCGTCTACGAGCAGTACTTC | CASSLTVYEQYF
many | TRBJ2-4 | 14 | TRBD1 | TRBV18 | TGTGCCAGCTCTCAAGGACAGGGGGGGCACATTCAGTACTTC | CASSQGQGGHIQYF
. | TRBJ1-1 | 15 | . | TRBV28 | TGTGCCAGCAGTTTGTTTCAGGATGCTTCGACTGAAGCTTTCTTT | CASSLFQDASTEAFF
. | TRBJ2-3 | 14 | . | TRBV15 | TGTGCCACCAGCAGAGATGCCCACACAGATACGCAGTATTTT | CATSRDAHTDTQYF
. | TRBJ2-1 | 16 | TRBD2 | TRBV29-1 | TGCAGCGCCTACATGAGGTCGGCGGGGGCCTACAATGAGCAGTTCTTC | CSAYMRSAGAYNEQFF
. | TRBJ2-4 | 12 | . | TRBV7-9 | TGTGCCAGCAGCCGTGGGGGGACCATTCAGTACTTC | CASSRGGTIQYF
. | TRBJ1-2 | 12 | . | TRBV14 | TGTGCCAGCAGCCAACAGGAGAATGGCTACACCTTC | CASSQQENGYTF